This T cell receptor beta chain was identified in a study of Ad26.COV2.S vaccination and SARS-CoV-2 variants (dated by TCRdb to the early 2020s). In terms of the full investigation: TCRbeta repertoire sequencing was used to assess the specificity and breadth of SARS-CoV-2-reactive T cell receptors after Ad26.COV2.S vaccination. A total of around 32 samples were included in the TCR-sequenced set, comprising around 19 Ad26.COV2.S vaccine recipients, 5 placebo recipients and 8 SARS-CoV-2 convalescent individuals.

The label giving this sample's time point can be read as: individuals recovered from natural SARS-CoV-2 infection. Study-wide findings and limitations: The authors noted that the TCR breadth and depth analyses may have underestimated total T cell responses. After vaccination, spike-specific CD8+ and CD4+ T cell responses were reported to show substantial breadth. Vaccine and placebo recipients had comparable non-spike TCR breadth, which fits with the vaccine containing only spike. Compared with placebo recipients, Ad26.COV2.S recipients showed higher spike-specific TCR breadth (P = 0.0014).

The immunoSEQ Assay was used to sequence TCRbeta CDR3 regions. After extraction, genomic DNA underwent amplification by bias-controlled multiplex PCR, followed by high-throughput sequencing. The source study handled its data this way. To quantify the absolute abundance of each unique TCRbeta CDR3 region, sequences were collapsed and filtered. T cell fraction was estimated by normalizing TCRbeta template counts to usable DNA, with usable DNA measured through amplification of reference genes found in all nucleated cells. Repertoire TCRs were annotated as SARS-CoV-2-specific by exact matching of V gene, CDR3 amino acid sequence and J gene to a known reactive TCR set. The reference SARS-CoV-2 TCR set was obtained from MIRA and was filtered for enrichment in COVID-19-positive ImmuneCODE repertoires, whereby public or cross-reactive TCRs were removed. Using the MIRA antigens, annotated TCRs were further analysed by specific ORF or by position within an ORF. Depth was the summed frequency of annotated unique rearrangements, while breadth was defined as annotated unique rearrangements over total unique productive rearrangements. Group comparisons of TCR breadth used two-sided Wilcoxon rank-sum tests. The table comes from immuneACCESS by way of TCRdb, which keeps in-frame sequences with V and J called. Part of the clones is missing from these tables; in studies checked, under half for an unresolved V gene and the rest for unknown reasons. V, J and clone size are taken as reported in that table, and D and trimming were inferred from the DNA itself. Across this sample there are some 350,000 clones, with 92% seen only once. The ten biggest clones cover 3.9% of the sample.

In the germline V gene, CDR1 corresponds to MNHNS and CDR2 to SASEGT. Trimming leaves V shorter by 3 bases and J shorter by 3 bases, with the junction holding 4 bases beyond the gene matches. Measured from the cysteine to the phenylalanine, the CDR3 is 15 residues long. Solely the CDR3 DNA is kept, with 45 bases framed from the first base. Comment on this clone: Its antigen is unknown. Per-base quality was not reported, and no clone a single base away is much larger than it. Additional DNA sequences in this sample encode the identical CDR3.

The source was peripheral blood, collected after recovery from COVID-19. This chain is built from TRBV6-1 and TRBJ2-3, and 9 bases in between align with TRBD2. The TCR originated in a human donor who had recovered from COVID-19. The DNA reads TGTGCCAGCAGTGAGGAAGCGGGGGGTACAGATACGCAGTATTTT. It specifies CASSEEAGGTDTQYF.